The 7 T cell receptor beta chains below come from one sample, sequenced in a study of cytomegalovirus exposure and HLA in healthy donors. In the PCR, 60 Vbeta and 13 Jbeta primers were used. Clones were read by immunoSEQ multiplex PCR, and TCRdb kept only the in-frame ones, dropping some. Of roughly 140,000 clones in the sample, around 74% were seen once. Sequencing input: PBMCs. Receptors originate from a man aged 45 to 65 in good health and CMV-seropositive.

The chain uses TRBV9 and TRBJ2-3, with 8 positions matching TRBD2. With V trimmed by 4 bases and J by 4 bases, 11 bases remained unmatched. The CDR3 has 16 residues. The germline V gene encodes CDR1 SGDLS and CDR2 YYNGEE. CDR3: CASSPRGGARSDTQYF. The DNA of the CDR3 is TGTGCCAGCAGCCCCCGGGGGGGCGCCCGGTCAGATACGCAGTATTTT.

The chain joins TRBV5-1 to TRBJ2-6, with a tentative D call TRBD1 (5 bases). V was cut by 4 bases and J by 0 bases, with 20 bases left in between. CDR1 SGHRS and CDR2 YFSETQ come from the germline V gene. The CDR3 is made up of 19 amino acids. DNA of the CDR3: TGCGCCAGCAGCCCAAGAAGTCAGGGAACTCTCTCTGGGGCCAACGTCCTGACTTTC. Its translation is CASSPRSQGTLSGANVLTF. Full variable domain (outside the CDR3, taken from reference TRBV5-1 and TRBJ2-6): KAGVTQTPRYLIKTRGQQVTLSCSPISGHRSVSWYQQTPGQGLQFLFEYFSETQRNKGNFPGRFSGRQFSNSRSEMNVSTLELGDSALYLCASSPRSQGTLSGANVLTFGAGSRLTVL.

J is TRBJ1-5 and V is TRBV6-5, with a possible D match to TRBD1 (5 bases). This CDR3 is 15 amino acids long. Germline assignment: CDR1 MNHEY and CDR2 SVGAGI. Trimming left V 6 bases short and J 3 bases short, with 15 bases between. CDR3 nucleotides: TGTGCCAGCAGGAAGGGGACTCTAGACAATCAGCCCCAGCATTTT. Translating it yields CASRKGTLDNQPQHF.

The V call is TRBV27, the J call TRBJ1-6, with a tentative D call TRBD1 (5 bases). The CDR3 has 15 residues. V was pared by 6 bases and J by 7 bases, with 16 bases between. CDR1 and CDR2 (germline): MNHEY, SMNVEV (reference sequence). CDR3: CASRDMGRVNSPLHF. CDR3 sequence (DNA): TGTGCCAGCAGGGACATGGGCAGGGTAAATTCACCCCTCCACTTT.

V gene TRBV4-1 combines with J gene TRBJ2-3; D remains unclear. The CDR3 has 15 amino acids. Germline V gene data show CDR1 as MGHRA and CDR2 as YSYEKL. Trimming removed 4 bases from V and 4 bases from J, with 15 bases in between. The CDR3 protein is CASSLPLTIADTQYF. The CDR3, as DNA: TGCGCCAGCAGCCTCCCCCTAACGATCGCAGATACGCAGTATTTT.

The rearrangement uses TRBV7-2 and TRBJ1-4; 10 positions agree with TRBD1. CDR3 length equals 14 residues. In germline, CDR1 is SGHTA, CDR2 FQGNSA. V was clipped by 5 bases and J by 6 bases; unmatched bases: 3. The DNA for the CDR3 is TGTGCCAGCAGCATGGACAGGGGGGATGAAAAACTGTTTTTT. Translating it yields CASSMDRGDEKLFF. The complete variable domain, with remaining parts taken from reference TRBV7-2 and TRBJ1-4, reads GAGVSQSPSNKVTEKGKDVELRCDPISGHTALYWYRQSLGQGLEFLIYFQGNSAPDKSGLPSDRFSAERTGGSVSTLTIQRTQQEDSAVYLCASSMDRGDEKLFFGSGTQLSVL.

This clone was observed a handful of times. The chain combines TRBV5-1 with TRBJ2-7; D gene uncertain. CDR1 and CDR2 from the germline V gene are SGHRS and YFSETQ. This CDR3 region has 12 residues. Trimming pared 4 bases from V and 1 base from J, leaving 6 bases between. The CDR3: CASSPPSYEQYF. CDR3 nucleotide sequence: TGCGCCAGCAGCCCTCCTTCCTACGAGCAGTACTTC.